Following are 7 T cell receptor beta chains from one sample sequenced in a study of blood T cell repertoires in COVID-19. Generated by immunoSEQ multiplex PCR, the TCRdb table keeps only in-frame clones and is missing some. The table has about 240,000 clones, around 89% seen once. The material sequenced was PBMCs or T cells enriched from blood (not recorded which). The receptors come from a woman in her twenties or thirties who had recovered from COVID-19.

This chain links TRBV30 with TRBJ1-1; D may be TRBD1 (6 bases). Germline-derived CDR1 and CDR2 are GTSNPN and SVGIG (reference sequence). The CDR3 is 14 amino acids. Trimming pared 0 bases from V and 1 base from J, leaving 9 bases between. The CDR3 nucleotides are TGTGCCTGGAGTGTTAACAGGGCGAACACTGAAGCTTTCTTT. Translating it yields CAWSVNRANTEAFF. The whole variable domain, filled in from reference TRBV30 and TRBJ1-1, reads SQTIHQWPATLVQPVGSPLSLECTVEGTSNPNLYWYRQAAGRGLQLLFYSVGIGQISSEVPQNLSASRPQDRQFILSSKKLLLSDSGFYLCAWSVNRANTEAFFGQGTRLTVV.

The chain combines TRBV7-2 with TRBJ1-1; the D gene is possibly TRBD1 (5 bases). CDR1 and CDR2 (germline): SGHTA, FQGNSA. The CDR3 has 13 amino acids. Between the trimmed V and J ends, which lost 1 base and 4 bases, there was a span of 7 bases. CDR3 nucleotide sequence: TGTGCCAGCAGCTTAGGGACATCCACTGAAGCTTTCTTT. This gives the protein CASSLGTSTEAFF. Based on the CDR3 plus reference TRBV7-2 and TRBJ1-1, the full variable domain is GAGVSQSPSNKVTEKGKDVELRCDPISGHTALYWYRQSLGQGLEFLIYFQGNSAPDKSGLPSDRFSAERTGGSVSTLTIQRTQQEDSAVYLCASSLGTSTEAFFGQGTRLTVV.

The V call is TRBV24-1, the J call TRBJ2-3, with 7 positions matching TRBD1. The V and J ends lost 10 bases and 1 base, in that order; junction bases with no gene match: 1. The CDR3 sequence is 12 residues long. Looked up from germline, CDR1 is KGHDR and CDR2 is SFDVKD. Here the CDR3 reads CATTGGTDTQYF. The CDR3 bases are TGTGCCACTACAGGGGGCACAGATACGCAGTATTTT.

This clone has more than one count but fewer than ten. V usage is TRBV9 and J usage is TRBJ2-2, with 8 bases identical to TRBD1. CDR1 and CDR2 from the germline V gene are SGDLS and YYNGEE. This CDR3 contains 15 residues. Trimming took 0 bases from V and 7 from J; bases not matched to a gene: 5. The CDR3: CASSVGQGIGGELFF. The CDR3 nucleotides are TGTGCCAGCAGCGTAGGACAGGGGATAGGCGGGGAGCTGTTTTTT.

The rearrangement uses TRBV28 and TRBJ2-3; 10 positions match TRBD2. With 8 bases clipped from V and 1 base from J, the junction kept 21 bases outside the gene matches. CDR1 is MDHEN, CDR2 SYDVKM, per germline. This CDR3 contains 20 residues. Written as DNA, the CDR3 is TGTGCCAGCCCCCCGTCGGGGGCTTCAGCGGGAGGGGGGGGCACAGATACGCAGTATTTT. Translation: CASPPSGASAGGGGTDTQYF.

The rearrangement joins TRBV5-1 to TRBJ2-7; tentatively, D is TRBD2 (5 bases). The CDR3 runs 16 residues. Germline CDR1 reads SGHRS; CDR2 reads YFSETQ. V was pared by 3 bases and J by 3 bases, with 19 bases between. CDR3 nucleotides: TGCGCCAGCAGCTCCCGAAGAGGGTCTAGCAACTACGAGCAGTACTTC. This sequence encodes CASSSRRGSSNYEQYF.

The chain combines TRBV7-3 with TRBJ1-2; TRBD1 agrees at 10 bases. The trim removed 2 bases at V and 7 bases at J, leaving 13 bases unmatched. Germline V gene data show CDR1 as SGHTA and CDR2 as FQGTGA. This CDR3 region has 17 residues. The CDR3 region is CASSLAVGQGGEFGYTF. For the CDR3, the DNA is TGTGCCAGCAGCTTAGCCGTCGGACAGGGGGGTGAATTTGGCTACACCTTC.